The sequence of this T cell receptor (beta chain) was determined in a study of vaccination and CD4 T cells after COVID-19. The wider study: Convalescent donors totaled six males and four females, including two who were Hispanic.

Regarding time point: late sampling 161 to 241 days after vaccination in three convalescent patients. Treatment specified: roughly 10-day PBMC culture with coronavirus spike peptide pools or control peptides (ViraFEST assay). PCR positivity was dated March to December 2020, before US Alpha, Beta and Delta variants. The V end lost 0 bases, the J end lost 9 bases, and 18 bases lay between the germline ends. CDR1 and CDR2 from the germline V gene are LGHNA and YSLEER. This CDR3 comprises 16 residues. The Oncomine TCR Beta short-read assay sequenced DNA from cultured CD4+ T cells. TCRdb itself ran the PCR reads through MiXCR, one entry per CDR3 protein. This sample has around 26,000 distinct CDR3 sequences, with around two fifths found just once. This clonotype was observed a few times. Antigen unknown.

The chain uses TRBV4-3 and TRBJ1-5; tentative D call: TRBD1 (5 bases). The clonotype was recovered from a human donor who had recovered from COVID-19. Sequenced material: CD4+ T cells from blood, cultured in vitro, taken about 7 months after SARS-CoV-2 vaccination. CDR3 sequence reads: CASSQDEGPGTRPQHF. The CDR3 bases are TGCGCCAGCAGCCAAGACGAGGGACCGGGGACTCGGCCCCAGCATTTT.